The 25 T cell receptor beta chains presented below share a single source sample, sequenced in a study of CD8 T cells in Susac syndrome. Random-hexamer reverse transcription was applied to roughly 0.5 to 1 ug RNA. From the immunoSEQ multiplex PCR reads, TCRdb called clonotypes with MiXCR, one entry per CDR3 protein. The table shows approximately 210,000 distinct CDR3 sequences, with about 94% occurring only once. Sequenced material: CD4+ T cells from PBMCs. The source is a human donor with Susac syndrome.

The V call is TRBV18, the J call TRBJ2-3; possible D gene TRBD1, 5 bases. V gave up 2 bases and J gave up 1 base, with 13 bases separating them. CDR1 and CDR2 (germline): KGHSH, LQKENI. The CDR3 has 16 residues. CDR3 region: CASSPVAGFGTDTQYF. In nucleotides, the CDR3 is TGTGCCAGCTCACCAGTGGCAGGGTTCGGCACAGATACGCAGTATTTT. Full variable domain (outside the CDR3, taken from reference TRBV18 and TRBJ2-3): NAGVMQNPRHLVRRRGQEARLRCSPMKGHSHVYWYRQLPEEGLKFMVYLQKENIIDESGMPKERFSAEFPKEGPSILRIQQVVRGDSAAYFCASSPVAGFGTDTQYFGPGTRLTVL.

This chain's CDR3 is CASSGRQVDNEQFF. The CDR3 DNA is TGTGCCAGCAGCGGGCGACAGGTGGACAATGAGCAGTTCTTC. The chain uses TRBV9 and TRBJ2-1, with D perhaps TRBD1 (6 bases). The germline V gene encodes CDR1 SGDLS and CDR2 YYNGEE. The CDR3 has 14 amino acids. The V end was cut by 3 bases, the J end by 5 bases, with 12 bases between.

The chain couples TRBV7-2 to TRBJ1-2; TRBD1 matches 9 bases. The J segment lost 6 bases and the V segment lost 6 bases, leaving 8 bases of the junction unmatched. CDR1 and CDR2 from the germline V gene are SGHTA and FQGNSA. There are 14 residues in the CDR3. The CDR3 loop is CASRRDRETHGYTF. The CDR3 bases are TGTGCCAGCAGAAGGGACAGGGAAACCCATGGCTACACCTTC.

V gene TRBV9 combines with J gene TRBJ1-5, with 10 bases identical to TRBD1. The CDR3 sequence is 15 residues long. V was pared by 4 bases and J by 3 bases, with 4 bases of the junction left unmatched. Germline CDR1 reads SGDLS; CDR2 reads YYNGEE. CDR3 residues: CASSPGTGVNQPQHF. The CDR3 DNA is TGTGCCAGCAGCCCCGGGACAGGGGTCAATCAGCCCCAGCATTTT.

DNA of the CDR3: TGCGCCAGCAGCCAAGAAGGAGATCTCTCCTACAATGAGCAGTTCTTC. Translation gives CASSQEGDLSYNEQFF. The chain has TRBV4-3 and TRBJ2-1; no reliable D call. Germline CDR1 LGHNA, CDR2 YSLEER. The CDR3 consists of 16 residues. V lost 0 bases and J 0 bases, leaving 9 bases between the germline ends.

This clonotype has a single count. This sequence joins TRBV5-4 and TRBJ2-4, with D perhaps being TRBD1 or TRBD2 (5 bases each). CDR1 and CDR2 (germline): SGHNT, YYREEE (reference sequence). This CDR3 comprises 15 residues. V shed 3 bases and J shed 6 bases, with 16 bases lying between them. The CDR3 sequence: CASSWGEGRINIQYF. The CDR3 DNA is TGTGCCAGCAGCTGGGGCGAGGGGCGGATAAACATTCAGTACTTC.

The rearrangement uses TRBV7-9 and TRBJ2-2; D uncertain. With 2 bases removed from V and 6 bases from J, the gap between germline ends came to 13 bases. The CDR3 contains 15 residues. The germline gives CDR1 SEHNR, CDR2 FQNEAQ (reference sequence). The CDR3 sequence: CASSLFQDRPGELFF. The DNA for the CDR3 is TGTGCCAGCAGCTTATTCCAGGACCGCCCCGGGGAGCTGTTTTTT.

This sequence joins TRBV18 and TRBJ1-6; D uncertain. Germline V CDR1 and CDR2: KGHSH, LQKENI. V was shortened by 2 bases and J by 6 bases, with 17 bases between the two germline ends. The CDR3 covers 17 residues. The CDR3: CASSPGYDRGANSPLHF. In DNA form, the CDR3 reads TGTGCCAGCTCACCAGGTTACGACCGAGGCGCTAATTCACCCCTCCACTTT.

The rearrangement links TRBV29-1 to TRBJ2-3; 8 nucleotides line up with TRBD2. The germline V gene has CDR1 SQVTM and CDR2 ANQGSEA. The CDR3 length is 11 residues. Germline trimming cut 6 bases from V and 10 bases from J; bases unmatched to any gene: 6. The CDR3 sequence is CSVLAGTSQYF. In DNA, the CDR3 is TGCAGCGTATTAGCGGGGACCTCGCAGTATTTT.

The V call is TRBV6-5, the J call TRBJ1-3; D not certain. The length of the CDR3 is 18 residues. CDR1 MNHEY and CDR2 SVGAGI come from the germline V gene. V was shortened by 0 bases and J by 0 bases, with 15 bases between the two germline ends. The CDR3 loop is CASSYSFQEALSGNTIYF. The CDR3 nucleotides are TGTGCCAGCAGTTACTCCTTTCAGGAAGCTCTCTCTGGAAACACCATATATTTT.

The V call is TRBV7-9, the J call TRBJ2-5; D possibly uses TRBD1 or TRBD2 (5 bases each). V dropped 5 bases and J dropped 3 bases, with 10 bases sitting between them. This CDR3 has 13 residues. CDR1 and CDR2 (germline): SEHNR, FQNEAQ (reference sequence). The DNA of the CDR3 is TGTGCCAGCAGCCGGGACGTTGAAGAGACCCAGTACTTC. Translating it yields CASSRDVEETQYF.

For the CDR3, the DNA is TGTGCCAGTAAGTCGGGTTCAAACTCGGCTAACTATGGCTACACCTTC. Translated: CASKSGSNSANYGYTF. The rearrangement links TRBV19 to TRBJ1-2; D gene ambiguous. Germline V CDR1 and CDR2: LNHDA, SQIVND (reference sequence). CDR3 length: 16 residues. Trimming removed 7 bases from V and 0 bases from J, with 18 bases in between.

J is TRBJ2-7 and V is TRBV7-9, with TRBD1 matching 11 bases. The germline V gene has CDR1 SEHNR and CDR2 FQNEAQ (reference sequence). CDR3 length: 16 amino acids. J was trimmed by 4 bases and V by 5 bases; bases with no gene match: 10. The CDR3 loop is CASSATGTGGKYEQYF. The DNA of the CDR3 is TGTGCCAGCAGCGCAACCGGGACAGGGGGAAAGTACGAGCAGTACTTC.

The chain has TRBV30 and TRBJ1-1; 10 nucleotides match TRBD1. The germline gives CDR1 GTSNPN, CDR2 SVGIG (reference sequence). Trimming removed 8 bases from V and 4 bases from J; junction bases left unmatched: 7. The CDR3 has 13 residues. The CDR3: CARGDRGFTEAFF. CDR3 DNA sequence: TGTGCCAGGGGGGACAGGGGTTTCACTGAAGCTTTCTTT.

The V and J genes are TRBV10-3 and TRBJ1-2; D is possibly TRBD1 (5 bases). The CDR3 loop spans 10 amino acids. CDR1 and CDR2 from the germline V gene are ENHRY and SYGVKD. CDR3 in amino acids: CATREDGYTF. The CDR3 DNA reads TGTGCGACCAGGGAGGATGGCTACACCTTC.

This sequence joins TRBV2 and TRBJ2-1, with 9 nucleotides matching TRBD2. Germline V gene data show CDR1 as SNHLY and CDR2 as FYNNEI. The ends lost 7 bases at V and 9 bases at J; junction bases unmatched: 10. The CDR3 is 14 residues long. The CDR3 nucleotides are TGTGCCAGCAATGCGGGGGGGCGAAAAGGTGAGCAGTTCTTC. It yields the protein CASNAGGRKGEQFF.

The J gene is TRBJ2-6, the V gene TRBV4-3; no clear D gene. CDR3 length: 16 amino acids. Trimming pared 4 bases from V and 0 bases from J, leaving 10 bases between. CDR1 and CDR2 from the germline V gene are LGHNA and YSLEER. Here the CDR3 reads CASSLAGNSGANVLTF. The CDR3 coding sequence is TGCGCCAGCAGCCTCGCAGGCAACTCTGGGGCCAACGTCCTGACTTTC.

J is TRBJ1-3 and V is TRBV30, with TRBD1 as a possible D gene (6 bases). Germline V gene data show CDR1 as GTSNPN and CDR2 as SVGIG (reference sequence). CDR3 length: 13 amino acids. Trimming took 0 bases from V and 10 from J, leaving 13 bases between them. CDR3 region: CAWSVGGGRTIYF. For the CDR3, the DNA is TGTGCCTGGAGTGTCGGAGGGGGAAGGACCATATATTTT.

V and J are TRBV19 and TRBJ1-5; D is undetermined. The CDR3 length is 13 residues. The ends were cut back, 2 bases at V and 4 bases at J, with 6 bases in the middle. Per the germline V gene, CDR1 is LNHDA and CDR2 is SQIVND (reference sequence). CDR3 DNA sequence: TGTGCCAGTAGTATACAGGTAAATCAGCCCCAGCATTTT. Translation: CASSIQVNQPQHF.

This chain joins TRBV12-3 or TRBV12-4 and TRBJ2-1, with unresolved D. The CDR3 has 14 residues. Trimming stripped 8 bases from V and 5 bases from J, with 16 bases between. DNA for the CDR3: TGTGCCAGCTCCGGCCAGGTCTTGGACAATGAGCAGTTCTTC. Protein: CASSGQVLDNEQFF.

The table lists this clonotype with a count of one. The rearrangement uses TRBV9 and TRBJ2-7; tentative D call: TRBD2 (5 bases). The V gene lost 4 bases and the J gene lost 2 bases, with 16 bases spanning the gap. Germline-derived CDR1 and CDR2 are SGDLS and YYNGEE. This CDR3 is built from 15 residues. The CDR3 spells CASSPIPRGTYEQYF. The CDR3 DNA is TGTGCCAGCAGCCCAATCCCCCGGGGAACCTACGAGCAGTACTTC.

This chain connects TRBV7-8 to TRBJ1-1; D gene ambiguous. The CDR3 extends over 14 amino acids. Germline V CDR1 and CDR2: SGHVS, FQNEAQ. With 3 bases removed from V and 0 bases from J, the gap between germline ends came to 8 bases. The CDR3 here is CASSFGTMNTEAFF. CDR3 coding DNA: TGTGCCAGCAGCTTTGGTACCATGAACACTGAAGCTTTCTTT.

The chain joins TRBV28 to TRBJ2-7; weak D call: TRBD2 (6 bases). The germline V gene has CDR1 MDHEN and CDR2 SYDVKM. V was cut by 7 bases and J by 7 bases, with 14 bases left in between. This CDR3 is built from 12 residues. The CDR3 here is CASTTGGWEQYF. CDR3 nucleotide sequence: TGTGCCAGCACCACTGGAGGGTGGGAGCAGTACTTC.

The rearrangement links TRBV11-2 to TRBJ1-6; D gene uncertain. Per germline, CDR1 SGHAT and CDR2 FQNNGV. Trimming left V 4 bases short and J 10 bases short, with 17 bases between. The CDR3 loop spans 15 amino acids. The CDR3 loop reads CASSSSREGASPLHF. Written as DNA, the CDR3 is TGTGCCAGCAGCTCTTCGCGGGAAGGAGCCTCACCCCTCCACTTT.

V is TRBV29-1 and J is TRBJ2-1; no clear D gene. Germline V gene sequence: CDR1 SQVTM, CDR2 ANQGSEA. The length of the CDR3 is 12 residues. V shed 6 bases and J shed 5 bases, with 11 bases lying between them. The CDR3 reads CSVRTLDNEQFF. CDR3 bases: TGCAGCGTGAGGACGTTAGACAATGAGCAGTTCTTC.